A single sample gave rise to the 27 T cell receptor beta chains below, sequenced in a study of radiation and T cells in renal cell carcinoma. Clones were sequenced by immunoSEQ multiplex PCR, and TCRdb holds only the in-frame ones, with some missing. The table records tens of thousands of clones, roughly nine tenths of them present only once. Stated time point: blood 4 weeks post-SBRT, at nephrectomy. As for treatment: 15 Gy SBRT to primary tumor, nephrectomy 4 weeks later. Material: blood, obtained from a patient whose treatment included radiotherapy and nephrectomy. The receptors derive from a woman aged 70-85 years with renal cell carcinoma.

The chain carries TRBV4-3 and TRBJ1-3; D is undetermined. The V end lost 2 bases, the J end lost 0 bases, and 8 bases lay between the germline ends. The CDR3 is 15 residues long. The V gene's germline CDR1 is LGHNA and CDR2 YSLEER. CDR3 sequence: CASSQYVSSGNTIYF. As DNA, the CDR3 is TGCGCCAGCAGCCAATACGTGAGCTCTGGAAACACCATATATTTT.

The V and J genes are TRBV5-4 and TRBJ2-5, with D possibly being TRBD1 or TRBD2 (5 bases each). V was cut by 0 bases and J by 3 bases, with 9 bases left in between. This CDR3 has 14 amino acids. In germline, CDR1 is SGHNT, CDR2 YYREEE (reference sequence). CDR3 sequence reads: CASSLAWGKETQYF. As DNA, the CDR3 is TGTGCCAGCAGCTTGGCGTGGGGGAAAGAGACCCAGTACTTC.

DNA of the CDR3: TGTGCCAGCAGCTTAGAGGGGACGACTTTTTACGAGCAGTACTTC. Translation: CASSLEGTTFYEQYF. V gene TRBV7-2 combines with J gene TRBJ2-7; the D gene could be TRBD1 or TRBD2 (5 bases each). V gave up 1 base and J gave up 4 bases, with 14 bases separating them. Per the germline V gene, CDR1 is SGHTA and CDR2 is FQGNSA. This CDR3 region has 15 residues.

The chain joins TRBV5-1 to TRBJ1-6; D unclear. V was clipped by 4 bases and J by 10 bases, with 9 bases between them. There are 12 residues in the CDR3. Germline CDR1 reads SGHRS; CDR2 reads YFSETQ. CDR3 sequence: CASSLGGSPLHF. CDR3 bases: TGCGCCAGCAGCCTTGGAGGGTCACCCCTCCACTTT.

This chain links TRBV7-2 with TRBJ2-5; the D is unclear. Trimming took 5 bases from V and 2 from J, leaving 6 bases between them. Germline assignment: CDR1 SGHTA and CDR2 FQGNSA. The CDR3 extends over 12 amino acids. The CDR3 DNA reads as TGTGCCAGCAGCCCCACTCAAGAGACCCAGTACTTC. It is translated as CASSPTQETQYF.

The CDR3 region has the DNA TGTGCCATCAGTGATACCATTCCAGGGGGCTCCTATAATTCACCCCTCCACTTT. This encodes CAISDTIPGGSYNSPLHF. The chain is built from TRBV10-3 and TRBJ1-6, with 7 bases lining up with TRBD1. V lost 3 bases to trimming and J lost 0 bases; unmatched junction nucleotides: 8. CDR3 size: 18 residues. CDR1 is ENHRY, CDR2 SYGVKD, per germline.

V and J are TRBV7-8 and TRBJ2-1, with 10 nucleotides matching TRBD2. The length of the CDR3 is 16 residues. Germline-derived CDR1 and CDR2 are SGHVS and FQNEAQ. V was clipped by 3 bases and J by 7 bases; unmatched bases: 9. CDR3 sequence (DNA): TGTGCCAGCAGCTTGTCTCTAGCGGGGGCTCTGAATGAGCAGTTCTTC. This translates into CASSLSLAGALNEQFF. The full variable domain, with the rest looked up from reference TRBV7-8 and TRBJ2-1, is GAGVSQSPRYKVAKRGQDVALRCDPISGHVSLFWYQQALGQGPEFLTYFQNEAQLDKSGLPSDRFFAERPEGSVSTLKIQRTQQEDSAVYLCASSLSLAGALNEQFFGPGTRLTVL.

CDR3 protein: CASSQGHRGYGYTF. DNA of the CDR3: TGTGCCAGCAGCCAGGGACACAGGGGTTATGGCTACACCTTC. This rearrangement joins TRBV28 to TRBJ1-2; TRBD1 aligns across 7 bases. There are 14 residues in the CDR3. In germline, CDR1 is MDHEN, CDR2 SYDVKM. V was clipped by 6 bases and J by 5 bases; unmatched bases: 9.

The chain employs TRBV4-1 and TRBJ2-1; TRBD2 matches 7 bases. J was trimmed by 0 bases and V by 0 bases; bases with no gene match: 5. CDR1 and CDR2 from the germline V gene are MGHRA and YSYEKL. The CDR3 is 17 residues long. The CDR3 sequence: CASSQDWGGSSYNEQFF. The CDR3 DNA is TGCGCCAGCAGCCAAGATTGGGGGGGATCCTCCTACAATGAGCAGTTCTTC.

This clone appeared a single time. The chain links TRBV7-9 to TRBJ1-2; a weak D match, TRBD1 (5 bases). CDR1 is SEHNR, CDR2 FQNEAQ, per germline (reference sequence). The CDR3 is made up of 12 amino acids. V was pared by 1 base and J by 8 bases, with 8 bases between. CDR3 region: CASSLVGVGYTF. CDR3 bases: TGTGCCAGCAGCTTAGTAGGGGTCGGCTACACCTTC.

This chain links TRBV7-9 with TRBJ2-1; unclear D gene. CDR3 length: 13 amino acids. CDR1 SEHNR and CDR2 FQNEAQ come from the germline V gene (reference sequence). The V gene lost 5 bases and the J gene lost 2 bases, with 7 bases spanning the gap. The CDR3 reads CASSPATYNEQFF. In nucleotides, the CDR3 is TGTGCCAGCAGCCCGGCCACCTACAATGAGCAGTTCTTC.

The chain uses TRBV27 and TRBJ1-2, with D possibly being TRBD1 (5 bases). The CDR3 consists of 14 residues. Germline loops: CDR1 MNHEY, CDR2 SMNVEV (reference sequence). Deletions cut 3 bases from V and 4 bases from J, with 12 bases between. The CDR3 here is CASSFGGKVYGYTF. The DNA for the CDR3 is TGTGCCAGCAGTTTCGGGGGAAAGGTCTATGGCTACACCTTC.

There are a few counts of this clone. V is TRBV14 and J is TRBJ1-6, with D unresolved. The V gene lost 4 bases and the J gene lost 6 bases, with 7 bases spanning the gap. CDR1 SGHDN and CDR2 FVKESK come from the germline V gene. CDR3 size: 13 residues. DNA for the CDR3: TGTGCCAGCAGCCTTGGGTCTAATTCACCCCTCCACTTT. It encodes CASSLGSNSPLHF.

V gene TRBV5-6 combines with J gene TRBJ2-3; D may be TRBD2 (6 bases). The CDR3 runs to 16 residues. CDR1 is SGHDT, CDR2 YYEEEE, per germline. V gave up 0 bases and J gave up 0 bases, with 11 bases separating them. DNA of the CDR3: TGTGCCAGCAGCTTGGATGGAGGGCCGAGCACAGATACGCAGTATTTT. Protein product: CASSLDGGPSTDTQYF.

The chain links TRBV10-3 to TRBJ2-1, with 13 nucleotides matching TRBD2. V was pared by 6 bases and J by 8 bases, with 16 bases of the junction left unmatched. The CDR3 is 18 amino acids. The germline CDR1 and CDR2 sequences are ENHRY and SYGVKD. The DNA of the CDR3 is TGTGCCATCAGCCCCCGACTAGCGGGGGGCCTTTCCTTCGATGAGCAGTTCTTC. Translation gives CAISPRLAGGLSFDEQFF.

This chain joins TRBV2 and TRBJ1-2; 12 bases line up with TRBD1. The CDR3 sequence is 15 residues long. The V gene end was trimmed by 4 bases and the J gene end by 6 bases; junction bases not matched to a gene: 6. Germline CDR1 is SNHLY and CDR2 is FYNNEI. CDR3 nucleotide sequence: TGTGCCAGCAGTGTGGGGACAGGGGGCGCGGATGGCTACACCTTC. It yields the protein CASSVGTGGADGYTF.

The V and J genes are TRBV4-2 and TRBJ2-3, with 9 bases fitting TRBD2. The CDR3 is 18 amino acids. V shed 1 base and J 3 bases; nucleotides not matched to a gene: 11. Germline CDR1 and CDR2: LGHNA and YNFKEQ. CDR3 sequence reads: CASSQGGGGAYRTDTQYF. The CDR3 nucleotides read TGTGCCAGCAGCCAAGGGGGCGGGGGGGCGTATCGTACAGATACGCAGTATTTT.

The chain employs TRBV4-1 and TRBJ2-3; the D call may be TRBD1 or TRBD2 (5 bases each). Germline CDR1 is MGHRA and CDR2 is YSYEKL. Trimming left V 1 base short and J 2 bases short, with 13 bases between. The CDR3 has 16 residues. The CDR3 loop reads CASSQAPGRHTDTQYF. The CDR3 DNA reads as TGCGCCAGCAGCCAAGCTCCGGGACGGCACACAGATACGCAGTATTTT.

The chain combines TRBV7-2 with TRBJ2-7; the D gene could be TRBD1 or TRBD2 (5 bases each). CDR1 and CDR2 from the germline V gene are SGHTA and FQGNSA. The CDR3 is made up of 15 amino acids. Trimming removed 7 bases at V and 0 bases at J, with 16 bases between. The CDR3 DNA is TGTGCCAGCATCCCGAGGGCAGGGAGCTCCTACGAGCAGTACTTC. It is translated as CASIPRAGSSYEQYF.

This rearrangement joins TRBV18 to TRBJ1-2; 8 bases agree with TRBD1. The CDR3 spans 14 residues. Germline V gene lookup returns CDR1 KGHSH and CDR2 LQKENI. Germline trimming cut 4 bases from V and 6 bases from J; bases unmatched to any gene: 7. The CDR3 DNA follows: TGTGCCAGCTCACAAATGACAGGGGTAAATGGCTACACCTTC. The encoded protein is CASSQMTGVNGYTF.

This chain joins TRBV28 and TRBJ2-5, with 7 bases matching TRBD1. CDR1 is MDHEN and CDR2 is SYDVKM in the germline V gene. Trimming at V came to 3 bases and at J to 2 bases, leaving 9 bases not matched to a gene. The CDR3 is made up of 16 amino acids. DNA of the CDR3: TGTGCCAGCAGTTTGAAAGGGGGCGCCGATCAAGAGACCCAGTACTTC. Translated, it gives CASSLKGGADQETQYF. The complete variable domain, with remaining parts taken from reference TRBV28 and TRBJ2-5, reads DVKVTQSSRYLVKRTGEKVFLECVQDMDHENMFWYRQDPGLGLRLIYFSYDVKMKEKGDIPEGYSVSREKKERFSLILESASTNQTSMYLCASSLKGGADQETQYFGPGTRLLVL.

This clone has a handful of counts. The chain has TRBV6-5 and TRBJ1-1, with D unresolved. CDR3 length: 12 amino acids. Germline CDR1 MNHEY, CDR2 SVGAGI. V shed 6 bases and J shed 1 base, with 6 bases lying between them. In DNA, the CDR3 is TGTGCCAGCAGGGCCAGGAACACTGAAGCTTTCTTT. Translated: CASRARNTEAFF.

This clone appeared once. This chain connects TRBV7-8 to TRBJ1-5; possible D gene TRBD1, 6 bases. The CDR3 has 15 amino acids. Germline V lookup: CDR1 SGHVS, CDR2 FQNEAQ. Trimming took off 3 bases at V and 0 bases at J, with 9 bases between the two ends. CDR3 DNA sequence: TGTGCCAGCAGCTTGACAGGAGATAGCAATCAGCCCCAGCATTTT. This codes for CASSLTGDSNQPQHF.

This clone was observed once. The chain joins TRBV5-6 to TRBJ1-1, with 9 bases matching TRBD1. CDR1 and CDR2 from the germline V gene are SGHDT and YYEEEE. The CDR3 is 15 residues long. The junction had 8 bases not matched to a gene; V was cut back by 2 bases and J by 6 bases. The CDR3 loop reads CASSFGWTGVPEAFF. CDR3 coding DNA: TGTGCCAGCAGCTTTGGTTGGACAGGGGTCCCTGAAGCTTTCTTT.

The rearrangement uses TRBV5-1 and TRBJ2-3; 7 nucleotides align to TRBD2. This CDR3 comprises 16 residues. With V trimmed by 2 bases and J by 0 bases, 6 bases remained unmatched. CDR1 and CDR2 from the germline V gene are SGHRS and YFSETQ. The CDR3 nucleotides are TGCGCCAGCAGCTTCTTGCGGGGGACTAGCACAGATACGCAGTATTTT. Protein: CASSFLRGTSTDTQYF.

The chain joins TRBV4-3 to TRBJ2-1; 12 bases fit TRBD2. Germline loops: CDR1 LGHNA, CDR2 YSLEER. The CDR3 contains 15 residues. With 0 bases clipped from V and 9 bases from J, the junction kept 3 bases outside the gene matches. The CDR3 coding sequence is TGCGCCAGCAGCCAAGATCCTAGCGGGGGGGTTGAGCAGTTCTTC. Protein: CASSQDPSGGVEQFF.

This rearrangement joins TRBV19 to TRBJ2-2; D gene uncertain. CDR3 length: 14 residues. V lost 6 bases to trimming and J lost 5 bases, with 13 bases between them. Germline values: CDR1 LNHDA, CDR2 SQIVND (reference sequence). This CDR3 reads CASSPYGPTGELFF. The DNA of the CDR3 is TGTGCCAGTAGCCCATATGGTCCTACCGGGGAGCTGTTTTTT.